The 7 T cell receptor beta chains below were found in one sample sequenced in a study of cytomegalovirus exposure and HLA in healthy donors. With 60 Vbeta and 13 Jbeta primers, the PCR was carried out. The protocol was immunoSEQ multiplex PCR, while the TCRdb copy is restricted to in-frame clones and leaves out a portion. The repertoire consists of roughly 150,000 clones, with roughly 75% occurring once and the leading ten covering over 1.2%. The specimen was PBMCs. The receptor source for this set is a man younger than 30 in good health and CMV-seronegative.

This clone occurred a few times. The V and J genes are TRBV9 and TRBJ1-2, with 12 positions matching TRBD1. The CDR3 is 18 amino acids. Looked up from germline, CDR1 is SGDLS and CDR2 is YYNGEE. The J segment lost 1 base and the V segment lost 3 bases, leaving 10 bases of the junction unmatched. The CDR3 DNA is TGTGCCAGCAGCGCGGGGGGGGACAGGGGGCGAAGTAACTATGGCTACACCTTC. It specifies CASSAGGDRGRSNYGYTF.

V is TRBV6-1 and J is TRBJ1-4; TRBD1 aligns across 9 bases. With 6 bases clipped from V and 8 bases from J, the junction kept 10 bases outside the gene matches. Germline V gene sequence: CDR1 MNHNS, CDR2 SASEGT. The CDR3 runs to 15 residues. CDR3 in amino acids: CASRGTGTGREKLFF. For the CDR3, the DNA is TGTGCCAGCAGGGGAACCGGGACAGGGAGAGAAAAACTGTTTTTT.

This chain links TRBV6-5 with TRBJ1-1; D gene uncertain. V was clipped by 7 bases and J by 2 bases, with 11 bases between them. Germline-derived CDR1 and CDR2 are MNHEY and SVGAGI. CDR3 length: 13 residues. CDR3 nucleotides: TGTGCCAGCATCCCCCTTCTTAACACTGAAGCTTTCTTT. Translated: CASIPLLNTEAFF.

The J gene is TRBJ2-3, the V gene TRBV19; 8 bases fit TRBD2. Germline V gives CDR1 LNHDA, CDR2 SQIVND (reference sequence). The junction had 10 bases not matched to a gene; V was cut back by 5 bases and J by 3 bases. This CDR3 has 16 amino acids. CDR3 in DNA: TGTGCCAGTAGTCCCCCCGGGACTAGTATGACAGATACGCAGTATTTT. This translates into CASSPPGTSMTDTQYF.

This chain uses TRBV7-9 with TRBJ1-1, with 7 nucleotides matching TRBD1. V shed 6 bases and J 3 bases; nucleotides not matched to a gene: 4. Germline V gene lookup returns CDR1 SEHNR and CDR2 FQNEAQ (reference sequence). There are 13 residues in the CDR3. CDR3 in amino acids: CASSFGQDTEAFF. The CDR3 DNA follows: TGTGCCAGCAGTTTCGGACAGGACACTGAAGCTTTCTTT.

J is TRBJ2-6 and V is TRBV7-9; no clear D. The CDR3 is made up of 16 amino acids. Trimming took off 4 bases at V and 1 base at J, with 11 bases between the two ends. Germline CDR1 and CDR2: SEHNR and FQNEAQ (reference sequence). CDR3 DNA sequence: TGTGCCAGCAGCTCAAGCCCGGTTTCTGGGGCCAACGTCCTGACTTTC. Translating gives CASSSSPVSGANVLTF.

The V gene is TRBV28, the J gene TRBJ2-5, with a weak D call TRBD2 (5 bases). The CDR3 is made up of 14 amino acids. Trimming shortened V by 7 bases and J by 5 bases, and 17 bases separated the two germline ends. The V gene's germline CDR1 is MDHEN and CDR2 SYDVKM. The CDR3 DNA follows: TGTGCCAGCACCCTCCGAGGGCAGTCGGAGACCCAGTACTTC. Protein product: CASTLRGQSETQYF.